What follows are 3 T cell receptor beta chains derived from one specimen sequenced in a study of pediatric ulcerative colitis. Sequencing used immunoSEQ multiplex PCR; TCRdb keeps in-frame clones, though not all of them. The sample contains about 64,000 clones, 70% to 80% of which appear only once. The sequencing sample was made of blood. The receptors come from a boy younger than 18 with moderate ulcerative colitis.

The table lists this clone with a few counts. The chain uses TRBV19 and TRBJ2-2, with D tentatively TRBD2 (7 bases). Trimming stripped 3 bases from V and 3 bases from J, with 17 bases between. CDR1 is LNHDA and CDR2 is SQIVND in the germline V gene (reference sequence). The CDR3 runs to 17 residues. The CDR3 sequence is CASSIRSGGLDTGELFF. CDR3 DNA sequence: TGTGCCAGTAGTATTCGGTCGGGGGGCCTGGACACCGGGGAGCTGTTTTTT.

The chain couples TRBV5-6 to TRBJ2-5; 13 bases map to TRBD2. The germline V gene encodes CDR1 SGHDT and CDR2 YYEEEE. With 4 bases clipped from V and 5 bases from J, the junction kept 11 bases outside the gene matches. The CDR3 runs to 17 residues. In DNA form, the CDR3 reads TGTGCCAGCAGCCAGCCCCCGGGGACTAGCGGGGATGAGACCCAGTACTTC. This codes for CASSQPPGTSGDETQYF.

CDR3 nucleotides: TGCGCCAGCAGCCCCCGGGACGGTCTTTTAGGTGAGCAGTTCTTC. Its translation: CASSPRDGLLGEQFF. V gene TRBV4-1 combines with J gene TRBJ2-1; the D call may be TRBD1 or TRBD2 (5 bases each). V was cut by 4 bases and J by 9 bases, with 19 bases left in between. CDR1 is MGHRA and CDR2 is YSYEKL in the germline V gene. This CDR3 has 15 amino acids.